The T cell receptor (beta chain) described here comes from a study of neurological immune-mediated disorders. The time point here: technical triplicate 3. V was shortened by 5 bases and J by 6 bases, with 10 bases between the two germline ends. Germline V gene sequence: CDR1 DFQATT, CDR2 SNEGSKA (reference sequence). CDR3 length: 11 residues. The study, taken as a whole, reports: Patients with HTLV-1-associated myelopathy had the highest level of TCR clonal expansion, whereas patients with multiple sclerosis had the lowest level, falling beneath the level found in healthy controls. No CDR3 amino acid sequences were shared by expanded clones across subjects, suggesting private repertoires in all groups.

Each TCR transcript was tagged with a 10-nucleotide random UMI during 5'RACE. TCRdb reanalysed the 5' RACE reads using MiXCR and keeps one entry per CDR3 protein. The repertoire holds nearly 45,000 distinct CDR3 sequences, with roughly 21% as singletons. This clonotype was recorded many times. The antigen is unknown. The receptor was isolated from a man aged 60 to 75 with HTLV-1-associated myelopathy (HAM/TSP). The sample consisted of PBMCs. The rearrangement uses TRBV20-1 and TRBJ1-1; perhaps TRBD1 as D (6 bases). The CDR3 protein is CSADRQAEAFF. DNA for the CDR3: TGCAGTGCTGACCGACAGGCTGAAGCTTTCTTT.